Presented here are 17 T cell receptor beta chains from one specimen sequenced in a study of blood T cell repertoires in COVID-19. Generated by immunoSEQ multiplex PCR, the TCRdb table keeps only in-frame clones and is missing some. This sample carries hundreds of thousands of clones, 75% to 90% of them seen once, and the ten largest clones take about 2.2%. Sequencing input: PBMCs or T cells enriched from blood (not recorded which). These receptors were taken from a woman between 18 and 30 years old who had recovered from COVID-19.

The V gene is TRBV29-1, the J gene TRBJ1-2, with 8 bases fitting TRBD1. The ends lost 6 bases at V and 8 bases at J; junction bases unmatched: 8. The CDR3 consists of 12 residues. CDR1 and CDR2 (germline): SQVTM, ANQGSEA. The CDR3 DNA reads as TGCAGCGTAGGTGACAGGGGAACGGGCTACACCTTC. Its protein product is CSVGDRGTGYTF.

The CDR3 reads CASSLPGQGLHEKAEAFF. The CDR3 DNA follows: TGTGCCAGCAGCCTCCCGGGACAGGGCCTTCATGAGAAGGCTGAAGCTTTCTTT. The chain combines TRBV11-3 with TRBJ1-1; 9 bases are shared with TRBD1. This CDR3 has 18 residues. Germline V gives CDR1 SGHNT, CDR2 YENEEA. V shed 5 bases and J 6 bases; nucleotides not matched to a gene: 19.

This chain joins TRBV5-6 and TRBJ2-7; 7 bases are a match to TRBD1. Germline V CDR1 and CDR2: SGHDT, YYEEEE. CDR3 length: 14 amino acids. The ends lost 0 bases at V and 4 bases at J; junction bases unmatched: 4. CDR3 DNA sequence: TGTGCCAGCAGCTTGGTACAGGGGAGATACGAGCAGTACTTC. Protein product: CASSLVQGRYEQYF.

The DNA for the CDR3 is TGTGCCAGCAGCCTCCAGTTAGGACTCTCTGGAAACACCATATATTTT. As protein: CASSLQLGLSGNTIYF. The chain employs TRBV7-3 and TRBJ1-3; unclear D gene. V was shortened by 5 bases and J by 0 bases, with 14 bases between the two germline ends. The V gene's germline CDR1 is SGHTA and CDR2 FQGTGA. The CDR3 extends over 16 amino acids.

This clone occurred once. The CDR3 DNA reads as TGTGCCAGCAGTTACTTGGGCAGGGATCGCTATGGCTACACCTTC. Its translation: CASSYLGRDRYGYTF. This rearrangement joins TRBV6-5 to TRBJ1-2, with D possibly matching TRBD1 (5 bases). V lost 1 base and J lost 4, with 13 bases in between. There are 15 residues in the CDR3. CDR1 is MNHEY, CDR2 SVGAGI, per germline.

The chain joins TRBV5-6 to TRBJ1-1; no clear D gene. Trimming cost V 2 bases and J 1 base, with 12 bases left between them. This CDR3 is built from 15 residues. The V gene's germline CDR1 is SGHDT and CDR2 YYEEEE. The CDR3 coding sequence is TGTGCCAGCAGCTTAGCGCTTGGTGAGAACACTGAAGCTTTCTTT. Translated, it gives CASSLALGENTEAFF.

This chain uses TRBV5-4 with TRBJ2-3; tentatively, D is TRBD2 (6 bases). Trimming took off 6 bases at V and 6 bases at J, with 14 bases between the two ends. The CDR3 loop spans 13 amino acids. From germline, CDR1 is SGHNT and CDR2 YYREEE (reference sequence). The CDR3 here is CASTPEGWDTQYF. CDR3 DNA sequence: TGTGCCAGCACCCCGGAGGGTTGGGATACGCAGTATTTT.

This sequence joins TRBV5-6 and TRBJ2-2; D is possibly TRBD2 (6 bases). This CDR3 spans 16 amino acids. CDR1 is SGHDT, CDR2 YYEEEE, per germline. V lost 0 bases and J lost 5, with 14 bases in between. DNA of the CDR3: TGTGCCAGCAGCTTGGACCGGGGGTCTGGGACCGGGGAGCTGTTTTTT. Amino acid sequence: CASSLDRGSGTGELFF.

The chain joins TRBV9 to TRBJ1-1; D is unresolved. The germline V gene has CDR1 SGDLS and CDR2 YYNGEE. With 4 bases removed from V and 1 base from J, the gap between germline ends came to 8 bases. The CDR3 spans 13 residues. CDR3 DNA: TGTGCCAGCAGCAGGGAGCCGAACACTGAAGCTTTCTTT. This encodes CASSREPNTEAFF.

The V and J genes are TRBV27 and TRBJ1-5, with D possibly matching TRBD1 (6 bases). CDR1 is MNHEY, CDR2 SMNVEV, per germline (reference sequence). The germline V and J ends were trimmed by 4 bases and 1 base, with 11 bases remaining between them. The CDR3 totals 15 residues. The CDR3 DNA follows: TGTGCCAGCAGTTATCGCAGGGGCAGCAATCAGCCCCAGCATTTT. Translation gives CASSYRRGSNQPQHF.

The chain uses TRBV5-4 and TRBJ2-7; TRBD1 matches 10 bases. CDR1 SGHNT and CDR2 YYREEE come from the germline V gene (reference sequence). After removal of 3 bases from V and 5 bases from J, the junction contained 5 bases not matched to a gene. The CDR3 sequence is 14 residues long. The CDR3 DNA sequence: TGTGCCAGCAGCTACACCGGGACAGGGGACGAGCAGTACTTC. Protein: CASSYTGTGDEQYF.

The chain links TRBV15 to TRBJ1-2; no clear D. Looked up from germline, CDR1 is LNHNV and CDR2 is YYDKDF (reference sequence). V dropped 3 bases and J dropped 1 base, with 15 bases sitting between them. The CDR3 totals 16 residues. The CDR3 reads CATSSRWATDNYGYTF. Here the CDR3 DNA reads TGTGCCACCAGCAGTAGATGGGCGACGGATAACTATGGCTACACCTTC. Supplemented by reference TRBV15 and TRBJ1-2, the full variable domain reads DAMVIQNPRYQVTQFGKPVTLSCSQTLNHNVMYWYQQKSSQAPKLLFHYYDKDFNNEADTPDNFQSRRPNTSFCFLDIRSPGLGDTAMYLCATSSRWATDNYGYTFGSGTRLTVV.

This chain links TRBV19 with TRBJ2-3, with 14 bases aligning to TRBD2. CDR1 and CDR2 from the germline V gene are LNHDA and SQIVND (reference sequence). J gave up 5 bases and V 5 bases, and 0 bases lay outside the gene matches. This CDR3 contains 14 residues. CDR3 DNA: TGTGCCAGTAGTGGGACTAGCGGGGGAGATACGCAGTATTTT. Protein sequence: CASSGTSGGDTQYF. The full variable domain, with the rest looked up from reference TRBV19 and TRBJ2-3, is DGGITQSPKYLFRKEGQNVTLSCEQNLNHDAMYWYRQDPGQGLRLIYYSQIVNDFQKGDIAEGYSVSREKKESFPLTVTSAQKNPTAFYLCASSGTSGGDTQYFGPGTRLTVL.

V and J are TRBV11-2 and TRBJ2-1, with 9 bases matching TRBD2. The CDR3 loop spans 16 amino acids. CDR1 SGHAT and CDR2 FQNNGV come from the germline V gene. V lost 5 bases and J lost 6; bases outside the gene matches: 11. CDR3 amino acids: CASSTSGRGGLNEQFF. CDR3 coding DNA: TGTGCCAGCAGCACCTCCGGGCGGGGGGGCCTCAATGAGCAGTTCTTC.

The chain couples TRBV27 to TRBJ1-2; 8 bases map to TRBD1. This CDR3 spans 15 amino acids. Germline V gene sequence: CDR1 MNHEY, CDR2 SMNVEV (reference sequence). The J segment lost 6 bases and the V segment lost 4 bases, leaving 10 bases of the junction unmatched. The CDR3 nucleotides are TGTGCCAGCAGTTCCCCCTCTCAGGGGGCGAATGGCTACACCTTC. Translation gives CASSSPSQGANGYTF.

The V gene is TRBV4-1, the J gene TRBJ2-7, with D maybe TRBD1 (6 bases). This CDR3 comprises 16 residues. The V end lost 0 bases, the J end lost 3 bases, and 15 bases lay between the germline ends. The germline V gene has CDR1 MGHRA and CDR2 YSYEKL. The CDR3 reads CASSQDLGADLYEQYF. Written as DNA, the CDR3 is TGCGCCAGCAGCCAAGATTTGGGGGCCGATCTCTACGAGCAGTACTTC.

Comments on this clone: The identical CDR3 is also encoded by other nucleotide sequences in the sample. The chain combines TRBV18 with TRBJ2-7, with TRBD1 matching 12 bases. J gave up 4 bases and V 3 bases, and 1 base lay outside the gene matches. Germline V gives CDR1 KGHSH, CDR2 LQKENI. The CDR3 spans 14 residues. The CDR3 protein is CASSPGQGAYEQYF. The CDR3 DNA reads as TGTGCCAGCTCACCGGGACAGGGGGCATACGAGCAGTACTTC.